The 22 T cell receptor beta chains reported below all come from one sample, sequenced in a study of lymphopenia after photon versus proton radiotherapy. TCRdb keeps only in-frame clones here, not all; method: immunoSEQ multiplex PCR. This sample yields approximately 50,000 clones, of which around four fifths are seen a single time; 25% to 35% belongs to the top ten. The sample here was peripheral blood, taken from a patient treated with photon-based radiotherapy. These receptors were obtained from a man over 45 with gastric cancer.

The rearrangement uses TRBV4-2 and TRBJ2-3; 7 nucleotides match TRBD2. Germline V CDR1 and CDR2: LGHNA, YNFKEQ. J was trimmed by 0 bases and V by 1 base; bases with no gene match: 7. The CDR3 totals 17 residues. As DNA, the CDR3 is TGTGCCAGCAGCCAAGTGCGAGGGAGGGCTAGCACAGATACGCAGTATTTT. It yields the protein CASSQVRGRASTDTQYF.

This chain joins TRBV23-1 and TRBJ2-2; TRBD1 aligns across 11 bases. TRBV23-1 is assigned to the ORF class and has an uncertain function. Losses at the gene ends were 6 bases for V and 6 bases for J; bases not matched to a gene: 6. The CDR3 covers 15 residues. The CDR3 reads CASRHGQGAAGELFF. The CDR3 bases are TGCGCCAGCAGGCATGGACAGGGGGCGGCCGGGGAGCTGTTTTTT.

In nucleotides, the CDR3 is TGTGCCAGCAGTGAGTCGGGACTAGCGGGAGGCTTGGAGACCCAGTACTTC. It translates to CASSESGLAGGLETQYF. J is TRBJ2-5 and V is TRBV2; 15 bases line up with TRBD2. The CDR3 has 17 residues. CDR1 is SNHLY and CDR2 is FYNNEI in the germline V gene. Losses at the gene ends were 3 bases for V and 5 bases for J; bases not matched to a gene: 7.

The chain links TRBV28 to TRBJ2-7; D is tentatively TRBD1 or TRBD2 (6 bases each). The V and J ends lost 3 bases and 0 bases respectively, with 15 bases between them. CDR3 length: 16 residues. The germline gives CDR1 MDHEN, CDR2 SYDVKM. CDR3 nucleotide sequence: TGTGCCAGCAGTTTGGGGGGCTGGTCCTCCTCCTACGAGCAGTACTTC. Its protein product is CASSLGGWSSSYEQYF.

Written as DNA, the CDR3 is TGTGCTAGTGGTTTGCCAAGGACCCAGAACACCGGGGAGCTGTTTTTT. It translates to CASGLPRTQNTGELFF. The chain uses TRBV12-5 and TRBJ2-2; D unresolved. The CDR3 extends over 16 amino acids. Trimming took off 2 bases at V and 1 base at J, with 11 bases between the two ends. Germline CDR1 reads LGHNT; CDR2 reads FRNRAP.

By its share, this clone is medium-sized (0.01 to 0.1%). The chain carries TRBV5-6 and TRBJ2-7; 7 bases align to TRBD2. This CDR3 is built from 13 residues. CDR1 SGHDT and CDR2 YYEEEE come from the germline V gene. V shed 4 bases, J shed 6 bases, and the junction held 7 bases outside the gene matches. CDR3 sequence: CASSAGVGLEQYF. In DNA, the CDR3 is TGTGCCAGCAGCGCGGGAGTGGGGCTCGAGCAGTACTTC.

V usage is TRBV9 and J usage is TRBJ1-6; D is possibly TRBD1 (6 bases). The CDR3 extends over 14 amino acids. The ends were cut back, 4 bases at V and 15 bases at J, with 20 bases in the middle. In germline, CDR1 is SGDLS, CDR2 YYNGEE. DNA for the CDR3: TGTGCCAGCAGCCCCTCCCAGGGAGGGACAAACCTCCACTTT. Translation gives CASSPSQGGTNLHF.

This clone was seen only a few times. The V call is TRBV29-1, the J call TRBJ2-2; 8 bases line up with TRBD1. The CDR3 contains 12 residues. Germline assignment: CDR1 SQVTM and CDR2 ANQGSEA. V shed 7 bases, J shed 6 bases, and the junction held 4 bases outside the gene matches. The CDR3 here is CSGRTGPGELFF. CDR3 coding DNA: TGCAGCGGCCGGACAGGGCCCGGGGAGCTGTTTTTT.

Comment on this clone: At one end the junction does not follow the germline gene, possibly because of a read error. The chain is built from TRBV11-2 and TRBJ2-6; no clear D gene. Looked up from germline, CDR1 is SGHAT and CDR2 is FQNNGV. CDR3 length equals 13 residues. CDR3 residues: CASRSSGANVLTF. The CDR3 DNA follows: TGTGCAAGCAGGTCCTCTGGGGCCAACGTCCTGACTTTC.

This chain uses TRBV4-3 with TRBJ1-3, with D possibly being TRBD1 (5 bases). Between the trimmed V and J ends, which lost 0 bases and 1 base, there was a span of 10 bases. The CDR3 has 16 residues. CDR1 and CDR2 from the germline V gene are LGHNA and YSLEER. The CDR3 loop is CASSQDYRGSGNTIYF. The CDR3 DNA reads TGCGCCAGCAGCCAAGATTATAGGGGTTCTGGAAACACCATATATTTT.

This clone was observed once. The V gene is TRBV2, the J gene TRBJ2-2, with TRBD1 as a possible D gene (7 bases). The CDR3 sequence is 13 residues long. Looked up from germline, CDR1 is SNHLY and CDR2 is FYNNEI. Trimming left V 6 bases short and J 7 bases short, with 12 bases between. This CDR3 reads CASRAGQNGELFF. In nucleotides, the CDR3 is TGTGCCAGCAGGGCGGGACAGAACGGGGAGCTGTTTTTT. Full variable domain (remainder filled in from reference TRBV2 and TRBJ2-2): EPEVTQTPSHQVTQMGQEVILRCVPISNHLYFYWYRQILGQKVEFLVSFYNNEISEKSEIFDDQFSVERPDGSNFTLKIRSTKLEDSAMYFCASRAGQNGELFFGEGSRLTVL.

V usage is TRBV6-1 and J usage is TRBJ2-3; the match to TRBD2 covers 7 bases. V lost 4 bases, J lost 4 bases, and 5 bases stayed unmatched. CDR1 is MNHNS, CDR2 SASEGT, per germline. The CDR3 consists of 14 residues. The CDR3 nucleotides are TGTGCCAGCAGTGTGCCTGGACTAGCAGATACGCAGTATTTT. Its translation is CASSVPGLADTQYF.

This chain links TRBV7-9 with TRBJ2-1; D is possibly TRBD1 or TRBD2 (6 bases each). Trimming cost V 5 bases and J 2 bases, with 22 bases left between them. Germline-derived CDR1 and CDR2 are SEHNR and FQNEAQ (reference sequence). This CDR3 is built from 18 residues. CDR3 sequence: CASSPNTRGLATYNEQFF. The CDR3 DNA sequence: TGTGCCAGCAGCCCTAATACCAGGGGTCTAGCGACCTACAATGAGCAGTTCTTC.

Only one count was recorded for this clone. This chain joins TRBV7-2 and TRBJ2-7, with D tentatively TRBD1 (5 bases). The V end was cut by 0 bases, the J end by 3 bases, with 12 bases between. Germline V gives CDR1 SGHTA, CDR2 FQGNSA. The CDR3 loop spans 15 amino acids. CDR3 sequence reads: CASSLADTGIYEQYF. The CDR3 DNA is TGTGCCAGCAGCTTAGCGGACACCGGTATCTACGAGCAGTACTTC.

This clone was detected only a few times. The chain carries TRBV7-2 and TRBJ1-2; perhaps TRBD1 as D (5 bases). Germline CDR1 SGHTA, CDR2 FQGNSA. Trimming took off 0 bases at V and 7 bases at J, with 6 bases between the two ends. The CDR3 is 12 residues long. In nucleotides, the CDR3 is TGTGCCAGCAGCTTAGCTGGGGCTGGCTACACCTTC. Its translation is CASSLAGAGYTF. The variable domain in full, completed from reference TRBV7-2 and TRBJ1-2, reads GAGVSQSPSNKVTEKGKDVELRCDPISGHTALYWYRQSLGQGLEFLIYFQGNSAPDKSGLPSDRFSAERTGGSVSTLTIQRTQQEDSAVYLCASSLAGAGYTFGSGTRLTVV.

This clone turned up a few times. V gene TRBV6-4 combines with J gene TRBJ2-1; D may match TRBD1 or TRBD2 (5 bases each). V was cut by 3 bases and J by 4 bases, with 16 bases left in between. The CDR3 spans 16 residues. Germline V lookup: CDR1 MRHNA, CDR2 SNTAGT. As DNA, the CDR3 is TGTGCCAGCAGTGATAATCCGGGACGTGGGTACAATGAGCAGTTCTTC. Its translation is CASSDNPGRGYNEQFF.

The chain combines TRBV5-4 with TRBJ2-7; D not certain. The germline gives CDR1 SGHNT, CDR2 YYREEE (reference sequence). V gave up 4 bases and J gave up 5 bases, with 10 bases separating them. This CDR3 has 12 residues. CDR3 protein: CASSVFGHEQYF. The CDR3 DNA sequence: TGTGCCAGCAGCGTGTTCGGGCACGAGCAGTACTTC.

V is TRBV29-1 and J is TRBJ2-1, with D tentatively TRBD2 (5 bases). The V gene lost 8 bases and the J gene lost 0 bases, with 14 bases spanning the gap. The CDR3 extends over 14 amino acids. Germline V gene lookup returns CDR1 SQVTM and CDR2 ANQGSEA. CDR3 nucleotides: TGCAGCTCCTCGAGCGGTATCTCCTACAATGAGCAGTTCTTC. Translated: CSSSSGISYNEQFF.

This rearrangement joins TRBV27 to TRBJ1-1; no clear D gene. Per germline, CDR1 MNHEY and CDR2 SMNVEV (reference sequence). V dropped 7 bases and J dropped 1 base, with 13 bases sitting between them. This CDR3 has 14 amino acids. The CDR3 bases are TGTGCCAGCATCAGTCGACACACGAACACTGAAGCTTTCTTT. Its translation is CASISRHTNTEAFF.

This clone was found a few times. This sequence joins TRBV28 and TRBJ2-2, with 9 bases fitting TRBD1. Germline CDR1 reads MDHEN; CDR2 reads SYDVKM. This CDR3 is built from 17 residues. V lost 5 bases to trimming and J lost 3 bases; unmatched junction nucleotides: 10. The CDR3 loop reads CASSELDRGWDTGELFF. CDR3 DNA: TGTGCCAGCAGTGAACTTGACAGGGGGTGGGACACCGGGGAGCTGTTTTTT.

The chain carries TRBV6-5 and TRBJ2-7; either TRBD1 or TRBD2 may fit D (5 bases each). This CDR3 comprises 14 residues. Trimming left V 0 bases short and J 5 bases short, with 11 bases between. Germline V gives CDR1 MNHEY, CDR2 SVGAGI. The CDR3 bases are TGTGCCAGCAGTTACTCATCTGGGGGAAACGAGCAGTACTTC. Translation gives CASSYSSGGNEQYF.

CDR3 loop: CASSDATGNSEAFF. Here the CDR3 DNA reads TGCGCCAGCAGTGATGCCACAGGGAATTCTGAAGCTTTCTTT. The chain has TRBV10-2 and TRBJ1-1; TRBD1 might be the D (6 bases). The CDR3 has 14 residues. Germline V gene data show CDR1 as WSHSY and CDR2 as SAAADI. V was shortened by 3 bases and J by 6 bases, with 14 bases between the two germline ends.